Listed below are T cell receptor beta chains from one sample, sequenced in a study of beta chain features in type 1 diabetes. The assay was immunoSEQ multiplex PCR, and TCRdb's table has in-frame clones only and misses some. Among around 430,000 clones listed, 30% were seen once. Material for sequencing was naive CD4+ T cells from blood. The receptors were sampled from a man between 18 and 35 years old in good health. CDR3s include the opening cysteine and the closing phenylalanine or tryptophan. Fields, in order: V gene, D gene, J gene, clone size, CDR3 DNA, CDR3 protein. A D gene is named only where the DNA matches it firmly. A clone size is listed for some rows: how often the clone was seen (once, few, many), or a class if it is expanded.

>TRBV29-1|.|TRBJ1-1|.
TGCAGCGTCCGTGGGACACCGAACACTGAAGCTTTCTTT
CSVRGTPNTEAFF
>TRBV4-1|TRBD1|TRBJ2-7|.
TGCGCCAGCAGCCCCCGGACGGGACAGGGGCGTGAGCAGTACTTC
CASSPRTGQGREQYF
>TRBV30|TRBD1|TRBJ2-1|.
TGTGCCTGGTCCGGGACAGGGGAGTATGAGCAGTTCTTC
CAWSGTGEYEQFF
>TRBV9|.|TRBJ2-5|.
TGTGCCAGCAGCCCCTCCCAAGAGACCCAGTACTTC
CASSPSQETQYF
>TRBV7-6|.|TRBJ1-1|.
TGTGCCAGCAGCTTAGAGCCTTCTAACACTGAAGCTTTCTTT
CASSLEPSNTEAFF
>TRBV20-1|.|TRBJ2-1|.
TGCAGTGCTACTAGCGAAAATGAGCAGTTCTTC
CSATSENEQFF
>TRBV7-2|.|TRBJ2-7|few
TGTGCCAGCAGTCCCGGTTTTTTATGGCAGTACTTC
CASSPGFLWQYF
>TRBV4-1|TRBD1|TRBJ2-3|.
TGCGCCAGCAGCCGACAGGGGAGAGAGGAGGATACGCAGTATTTT
CASSRQGREEDTQYF
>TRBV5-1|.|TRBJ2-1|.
TGCGCCAGCAGCTTGTCGGATGAGCAGTTCTTC
CASSLSDEQFF
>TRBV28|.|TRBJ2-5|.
TGTGCCAGCAGTTTATCCGGGAGAAGGCAAGAGACCCAGTACTTC
CASSLSGRRQETQYF
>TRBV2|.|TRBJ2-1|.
TGTGCCAGCAAAGATTACAATGAGCAGTTCTTC
CASKDYNEQFF
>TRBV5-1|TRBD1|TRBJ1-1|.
TGCGCCAGCAGCCCGGGGGACAGGGCGACAACTGAAGCTTTCTTT
CASSPGDRATTEAFF
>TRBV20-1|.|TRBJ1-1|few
TGCAGTGCTAGAGTGGTAGCTTTCTTT
CSARVVAFF
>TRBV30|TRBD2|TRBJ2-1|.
TGTTCGGCTAGCGGGTCCTACAATGAGCAGTTCTTC
CSASGSYNEQFF
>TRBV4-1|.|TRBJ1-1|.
TGCGCCAGCAGCCAAGTCCGACGGGGAGGAACTGAAGCTTTCTTT
CASSQVRRGGTEAFF
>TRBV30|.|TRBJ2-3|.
TGTGCTGCAGGCCCCACCCCCGGGGCAGATACGCAGTATTTT
CAAGPTPGADTQYF
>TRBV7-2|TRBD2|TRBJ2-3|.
TGTGCCAGCGGGGGGGATACAGATACGCAGTATTTT
CASGGDTDTQYF
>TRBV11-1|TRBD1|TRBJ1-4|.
TGTGCCAGCAGTCGGGACAGAACAACTAATGAAAAACTGTTTTTT
CASSRDRTTNEKLFF
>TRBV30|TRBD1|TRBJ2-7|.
TGTGCCTGGAGTGACTACAGGGGCCAGCAGTACTTC
CAWSDYRGQQYF
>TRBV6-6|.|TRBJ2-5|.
TGTGCCAGCAGTGACTGGGGCCCGGGTGGGACCCAGTACTTC
CASSDWGPGGTQYF
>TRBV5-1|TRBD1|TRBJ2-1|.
TGCGCCAGCAGCTCCGGGGACAGTACCTCCTACAATGAGCAGTTCTTC
CASSSGDSTSYNEQFF
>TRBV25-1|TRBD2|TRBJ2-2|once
TGTGCCAGCGGGCGGGAGGGCCTGTACACCGGGGAGCTGTTTTTT
CASGREGLYTGELFF
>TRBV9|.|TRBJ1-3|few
TGTGCCAGCAGCGTAGCTGCGGGATCCGGAAACACCATATATTTT
CASSVAAGSGNTIYF
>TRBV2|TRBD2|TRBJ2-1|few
TGTGCCAGCAGGGAACTAGCGGGAGGGGACCACAATGAGCAGTTCTTC
CASRELAGGDHNEQFF
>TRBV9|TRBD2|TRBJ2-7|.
TGTGCCAGCAGTTCGGCTAGCGGCTCCTACGAGCAGTACTTC
CASSSASGSYEQYF
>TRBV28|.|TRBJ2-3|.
TGTGCCAGCAGTACTTGGACAGAGACAGATACGCAGTATTTT
CASSTWTETDTQYF
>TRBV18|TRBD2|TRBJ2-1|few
TGTGCCAGCTCACTTCTTACTAGCGGGAGAGGCAATGAGCAGTTCTTC
CASSLLTSGRGNEQFF
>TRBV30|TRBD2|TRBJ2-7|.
TGTGCCTGGAGTCAGCTAGCGGGAGTGAGGAACGAGCAGTACTTC
CAWSQLAGVRNEQYF
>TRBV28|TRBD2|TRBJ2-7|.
TGTGCCAGCACCCGGACTAGCGGGAGTTCCTACGAGCAGTACTTC
CASTRTSGSSYEQYF
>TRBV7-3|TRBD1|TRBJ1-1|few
TGTGCCAGCAGCTCCCGACAGGGCGGCACTGAAGCTTTCTTT
CASSSRQGGTEAFF
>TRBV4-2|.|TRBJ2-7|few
TGTGCCAGCAGCCAAGGAGGACCCTTCCCCGAGCAGTACTTC
CASSQGGPFPEQYF
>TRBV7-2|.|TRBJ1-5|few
TGTGCCAGCAGCTTAGACCGGGGTCAGCCCCAGCATTTT
CASSLDRGQPQHF
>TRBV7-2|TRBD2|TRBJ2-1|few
TGTGCCAGCAGCTTAGAGGGGACTAGCGCCCACAATGAGCAGTTCTTC
CASSLEGTSAHNEQFF
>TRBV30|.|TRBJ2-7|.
TGTGCCTGGAGCTACTACGACCTGACTTCGGGGGAGCAGTACTTC
CAWSYYDLTSGEQYF
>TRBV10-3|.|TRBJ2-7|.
TGTGCCATCAGTGGGGCGAGCTACGAGCAGTACTTC
CAISGASYEQYF
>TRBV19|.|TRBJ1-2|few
TGTGCCAGTAGTATCGACGGGTCGAACAAATATGGCTACACCTTC
CASSIDGSNKYGYTF
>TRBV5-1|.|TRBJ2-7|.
TGCGCCAGCAGCTTGGGCAGTCCGAACGAGCAGTACTTC
CASSLGSPNEQYF
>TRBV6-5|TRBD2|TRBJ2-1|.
TGTGCCAGTACTAGCGGGACCACAGCTGAGCAGTTCTTC
CASTSGTTAEQFF
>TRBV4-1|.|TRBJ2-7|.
TGCGCCAGCAGCCAAGTGGGTAGCGAGTACGAGCAGTACTTC
CASSQVGSEYEQYF
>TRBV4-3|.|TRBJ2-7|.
TGCGCCAGCAGCCAAGGTCTGGACAGCTCCTACGAGCAGTACTTC
CASSQGLDSSYEQYF
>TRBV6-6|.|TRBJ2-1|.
TGTGCCAGCAGTTTGGACGGTAACGGCAATGAGCAGTTCTTC
CASSLDGNGNEQFF
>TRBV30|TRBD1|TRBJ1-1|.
TGTGCCTGGGTAGGAGACAGGGGGCCAGCTTTCTTT
CAWVGDRGPAFF
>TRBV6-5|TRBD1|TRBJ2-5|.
TGTGCCAGCAGGACAGGGTTGCGGGAGACCCAGTACTTC
CASRTGLRETQYF
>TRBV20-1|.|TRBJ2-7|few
TGCAGTGCTAGACAGGGCTACGAGCAGTACTTC
CSARQGYEQYF
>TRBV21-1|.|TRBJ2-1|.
TGTGCCAGCAGCCCCCGCGGGAGTTTTGCCTACAATGAGCAGTTCTTC
CASSPRGSFAYNEQFF
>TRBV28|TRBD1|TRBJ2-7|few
TGTGCCAGCAGTCCCGGGACAGGTTCATACGAGCAGTACTTC
CASSPGTGSYEQYF
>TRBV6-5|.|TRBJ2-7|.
TGTGCCAGCATAGCGCCAGTCGGCTACGAGCAGTACTTC
CASIAPVGYEQYF
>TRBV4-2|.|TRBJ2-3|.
TGTGCCAGCAGCCAAGATACCGGGGCGGATACGCAGTATTTT
CASSQDTGADTQYF
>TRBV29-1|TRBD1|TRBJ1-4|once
TGCAGCGTTGAGGGGACAGGGGTTGAAAAACTGTTTTTT
CSVEGTGVEKLFF